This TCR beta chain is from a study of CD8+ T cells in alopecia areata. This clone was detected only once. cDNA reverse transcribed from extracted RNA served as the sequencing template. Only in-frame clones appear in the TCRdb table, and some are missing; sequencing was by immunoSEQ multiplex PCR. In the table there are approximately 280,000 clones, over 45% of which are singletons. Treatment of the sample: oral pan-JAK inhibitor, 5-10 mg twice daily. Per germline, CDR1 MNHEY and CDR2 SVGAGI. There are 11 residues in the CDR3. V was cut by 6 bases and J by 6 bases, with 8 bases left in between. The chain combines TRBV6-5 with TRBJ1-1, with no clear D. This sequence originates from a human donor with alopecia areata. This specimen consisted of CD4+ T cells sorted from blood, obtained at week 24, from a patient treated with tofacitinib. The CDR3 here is CASSREAEAFF. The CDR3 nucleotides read TGTGCCAGCAGCCGGGAGGCTGAAGCTTTCTTT.